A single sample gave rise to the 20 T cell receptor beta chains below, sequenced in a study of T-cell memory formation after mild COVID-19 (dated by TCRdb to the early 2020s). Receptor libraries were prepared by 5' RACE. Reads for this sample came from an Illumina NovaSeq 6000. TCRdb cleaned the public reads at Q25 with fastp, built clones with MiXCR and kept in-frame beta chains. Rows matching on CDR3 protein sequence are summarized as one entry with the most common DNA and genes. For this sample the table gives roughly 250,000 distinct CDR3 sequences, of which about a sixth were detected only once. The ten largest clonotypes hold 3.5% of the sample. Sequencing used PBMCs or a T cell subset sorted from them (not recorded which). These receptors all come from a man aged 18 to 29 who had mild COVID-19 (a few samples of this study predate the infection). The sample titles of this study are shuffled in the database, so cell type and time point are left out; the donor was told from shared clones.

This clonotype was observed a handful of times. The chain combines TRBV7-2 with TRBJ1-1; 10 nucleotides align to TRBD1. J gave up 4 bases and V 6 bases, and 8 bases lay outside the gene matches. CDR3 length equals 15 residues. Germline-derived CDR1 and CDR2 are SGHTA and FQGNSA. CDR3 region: CASRVTGGRATEAFF. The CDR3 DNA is TGTGCCAGCAGAGTGACAGGGGGCAGGGCCACTGAAGCTTTCTTT.

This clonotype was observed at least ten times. CDR3 in DNA: TGTGCCAGCAGAACTACAGGGCACACGCAGTATTTT. As protein: CASRTTGHTQYF. J is TRBJ2-3 and V is TRBV6-5; a weak D match, TRBD1 (6 bases). V was cut by 6 bases and J by 9 bases, with 13 bases left in between. Germline values: CDR1 MNHEY, CDR2 SVGAGI. This CDR3 region has 12 residues.

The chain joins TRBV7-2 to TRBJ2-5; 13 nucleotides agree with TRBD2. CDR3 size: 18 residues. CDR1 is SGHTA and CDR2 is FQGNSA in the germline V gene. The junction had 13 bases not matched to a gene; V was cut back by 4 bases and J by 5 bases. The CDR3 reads CASSSSRLAGGAEETQYF. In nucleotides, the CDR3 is TGTGCCAGCAGCTCGTCACGACTAGCGGGGGGCGCTGAGGAGACCCAGTACTTC.

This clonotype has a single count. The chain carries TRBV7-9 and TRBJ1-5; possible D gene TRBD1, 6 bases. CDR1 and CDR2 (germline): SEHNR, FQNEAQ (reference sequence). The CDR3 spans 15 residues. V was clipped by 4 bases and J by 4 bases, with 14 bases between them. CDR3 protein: CASSSRGGENQPQHF. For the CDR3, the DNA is TGTGCCAGCAGCTCACGGGGGGGCGAAAATCAGCCCCAGCATTTT.

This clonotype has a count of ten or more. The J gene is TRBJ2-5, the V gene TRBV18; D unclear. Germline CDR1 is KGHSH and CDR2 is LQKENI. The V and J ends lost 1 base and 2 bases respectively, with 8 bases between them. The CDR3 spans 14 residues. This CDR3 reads CASSPREGQETQYF. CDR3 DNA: TGTGCCAGCTCACCACGAGAAGGGCAAGAGACCCAGTACTTC.

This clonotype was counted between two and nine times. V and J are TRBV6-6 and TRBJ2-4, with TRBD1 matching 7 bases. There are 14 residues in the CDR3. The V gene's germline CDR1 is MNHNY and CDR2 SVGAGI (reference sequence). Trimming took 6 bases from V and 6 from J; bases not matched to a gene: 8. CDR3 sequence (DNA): TGTGCCAGCAGAGGGACAGATTTGGGAAACATTCAGTACTTC. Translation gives CASRGTDLGNIQYF.

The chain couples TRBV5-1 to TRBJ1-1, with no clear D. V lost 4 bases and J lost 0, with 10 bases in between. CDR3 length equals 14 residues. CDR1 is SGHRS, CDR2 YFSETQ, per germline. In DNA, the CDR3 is TGCGCCAGCAGCAGAGGAGTAATGAACACTGAAGCTTTCTTT. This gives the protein CASSRGVMNTEAFF.

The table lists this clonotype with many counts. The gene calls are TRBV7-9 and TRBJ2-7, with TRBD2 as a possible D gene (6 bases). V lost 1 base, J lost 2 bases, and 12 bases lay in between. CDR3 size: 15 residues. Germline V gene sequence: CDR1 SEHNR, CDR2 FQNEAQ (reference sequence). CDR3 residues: CASSLGASVTYEQYF. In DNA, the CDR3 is TGTGCCAGCAGCTTAGGGGCTAGCGTCACCTACGAGCAGTACTTC.

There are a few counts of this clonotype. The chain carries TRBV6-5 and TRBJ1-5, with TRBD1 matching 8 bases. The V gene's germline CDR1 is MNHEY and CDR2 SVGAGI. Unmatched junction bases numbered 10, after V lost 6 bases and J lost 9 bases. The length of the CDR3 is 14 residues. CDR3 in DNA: TGTGCCAGCAGATCGGACAGGGATGCTCCGCCCCAGCATTTT. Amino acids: CASRSDRDAPPQHF.

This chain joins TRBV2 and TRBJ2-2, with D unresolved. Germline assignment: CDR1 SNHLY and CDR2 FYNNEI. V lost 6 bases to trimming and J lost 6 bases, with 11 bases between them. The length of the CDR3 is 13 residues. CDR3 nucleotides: TGTGCCAGCAGGGTACAAGCTGCCGGGGAGCTGTTTTTT. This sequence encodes CASRVQAAGELFF.

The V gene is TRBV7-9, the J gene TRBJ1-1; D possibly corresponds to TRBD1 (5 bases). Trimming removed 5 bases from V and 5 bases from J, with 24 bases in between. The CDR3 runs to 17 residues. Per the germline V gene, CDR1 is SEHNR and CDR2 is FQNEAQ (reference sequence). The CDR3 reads CASSPLEFRGGVTEAFF. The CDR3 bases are TGTGCCAGCAGCCCCCTCGAGTTCCGGGGAGGGGTTACTGAAGCTTTCTTT.

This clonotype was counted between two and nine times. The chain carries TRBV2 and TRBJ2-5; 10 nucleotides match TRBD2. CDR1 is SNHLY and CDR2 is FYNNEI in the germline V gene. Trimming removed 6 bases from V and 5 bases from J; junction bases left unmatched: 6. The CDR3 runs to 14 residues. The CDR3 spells CASRAGTSDETQYF. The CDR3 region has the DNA TGTGCCAGCAGGGCCGGGACTAGCGATGAGACCCAGTACTTC.

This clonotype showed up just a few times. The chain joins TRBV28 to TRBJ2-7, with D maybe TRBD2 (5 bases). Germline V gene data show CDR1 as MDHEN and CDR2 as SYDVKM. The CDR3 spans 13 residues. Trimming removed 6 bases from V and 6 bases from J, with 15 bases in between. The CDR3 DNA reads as TGTGCCAGCAGGTCCGGACTCTGGGGCGAGCAGTACGTC. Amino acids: CASRSGLWGEQYV.

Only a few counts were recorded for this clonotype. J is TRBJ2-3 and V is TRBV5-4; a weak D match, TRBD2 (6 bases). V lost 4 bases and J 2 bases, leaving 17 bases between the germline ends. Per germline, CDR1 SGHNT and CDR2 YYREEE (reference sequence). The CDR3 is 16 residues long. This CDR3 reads CASSPGGTSSTDTQYF. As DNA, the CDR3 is TGTGCCAGCAGCCCTGGGGGGACTTCTTCCACAGATACGCAGTATTTT.

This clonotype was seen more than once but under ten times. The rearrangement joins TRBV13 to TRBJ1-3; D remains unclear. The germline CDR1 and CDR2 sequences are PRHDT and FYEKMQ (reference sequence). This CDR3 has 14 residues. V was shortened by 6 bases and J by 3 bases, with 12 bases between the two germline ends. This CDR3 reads CASSPLGLGNTIYF. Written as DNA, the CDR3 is TGTGCCAGCAGTCCCCTCGGCCTTGGAAACACCATATATTTT. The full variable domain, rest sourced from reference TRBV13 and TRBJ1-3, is AAGVIQSPRHLIKEKRETATLKCYPIPRHDTVYWYQQGPGQDPQFLISFYEKMQSDKGSIPDRFSAQQFSDYHSELNMSSLELGDSALYFCASSPLGLGNTIYFGEGSWLTVV.

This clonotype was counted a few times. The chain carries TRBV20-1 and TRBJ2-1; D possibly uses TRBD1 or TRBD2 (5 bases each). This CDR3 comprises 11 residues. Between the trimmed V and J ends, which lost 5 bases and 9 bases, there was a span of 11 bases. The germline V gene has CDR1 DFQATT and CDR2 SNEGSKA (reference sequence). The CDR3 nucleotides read TGCAGTGCTGGCCCGGGGCGTGAGCAGTTCTTC. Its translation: CSAGPGREQFF.

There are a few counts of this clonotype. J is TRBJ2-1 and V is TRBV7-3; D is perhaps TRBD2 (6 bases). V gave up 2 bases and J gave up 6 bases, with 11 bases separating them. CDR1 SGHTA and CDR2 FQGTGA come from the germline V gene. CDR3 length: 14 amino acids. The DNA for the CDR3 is TGTGCCAGCAGCTTAGGAGGGGCCCTCAATGAGCAGTTCTTC. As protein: CASSLGGALNEQFF.

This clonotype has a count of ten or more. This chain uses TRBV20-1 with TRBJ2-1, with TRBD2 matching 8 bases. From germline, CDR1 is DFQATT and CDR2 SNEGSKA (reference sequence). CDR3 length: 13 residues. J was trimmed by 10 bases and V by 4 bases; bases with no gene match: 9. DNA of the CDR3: TGCAGTGCTAATAGCGGGGCATGGATGGAGCAGTTCTTC. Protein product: CSANSGAWMEQFF.

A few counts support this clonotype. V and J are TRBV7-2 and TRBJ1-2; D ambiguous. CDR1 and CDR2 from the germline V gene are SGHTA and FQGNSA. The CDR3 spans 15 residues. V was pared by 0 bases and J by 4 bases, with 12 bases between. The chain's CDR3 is CASSLAPTLIYGYTF. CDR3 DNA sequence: TGTGCCAGCAGCTTAGCGCCGACACTGATCTATGGCTACACCTTC.

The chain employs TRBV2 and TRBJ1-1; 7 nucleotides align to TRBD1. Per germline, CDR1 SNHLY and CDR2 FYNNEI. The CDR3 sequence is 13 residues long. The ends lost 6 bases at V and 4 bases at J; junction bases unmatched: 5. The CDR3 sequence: CASRGQQGTEAFF. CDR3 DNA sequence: TGTGCCAGCAGGGGACAGCAAGGCACTGAAGCTTTCTTT.